This is a list of T cell receptor beta chains from one sample in a study of blood T cells in healthy people across ages. TCRdb reprocessed the 5' RACE reads via MiXCR and lists one record per CDR3 protein. Of 790,000 or so distinct CDR3 sequences in the sample, about half were seen once. Sequencing input: blood. These receptors were collected from a man aged 80 or over in good health. The CDR3 runs from the conserved cysteine through the conserved F or W. D genes are given only for firm matches. Not all rows give a size; the values are once, few, many and, for expanded clones, a class.

clone size: -
D gene: -
J gene: TRBJ1-1
V gene: TRBV6-2/TRBV6-3
CDR3 protein: CASGYPTANTEAFF
CDR3 DNA: TGTGCCAGCGGTTATCCGACAGCGAACACTGAAGCTTTCTTT

clone size: once
D gene: -
J gene: TRBJ1-1
V gene: TRBV5-1
CDR3 protein: CASSLDLGGKAEAFF
CDR3 DNA: TGCGCCAGCAGCTTGGATCTTGGGGGCAAAGCTGAAGCTTTCTTT

clone size: -
D gene: TRBD2
J gene: TRBJ2-3
V gene: TRBV29-1
CDR3 protein: CGTRYTDTQYF
CDR3 DNA: TGCGGGACTAGATACACAGATACGCAGTATTTT

clone size: -
D gene: -
J gene: TRBJ2-4
V gene: TRBV20-1
CDR3 protein: CSARDQNKNIQYF
CDR3 DNA: TGCAGTGCTAGAGATCAGAACAAAAACATTCAGTACTTC

clone size: few
D gene: -
J gene: TRBJ2-3
V gene: TRBV20-1
CDR3 protein: CSAVTGRHHTDTQYF
CDR3 DNA: TGCAGTGCTGTCACCGGACGCCACCACACAGATACGCAGTATTTT

clone size: -
D gene: -
J gene: TRBJ1-4
V gene: TRBV7-8
CDR3 protein: CASSLAVGRKEKLFF
CDR3 DNA: TGTGCCAGCAGCTTAGCAGTGGGCAGAAAGGAAAAACTGTTTTTT

clone size: many
D gene: -
J gene: TRBJ2-5
V gene: TRBV5-1
CDR3 protein: CASSPQGRQETQYF
CDR3 DNA: TGCGCCAGCAGCCCACAGGGACGCCAAGAGACCCAGTACTTC

clone size: -
D gene: TRBD2
J gene: TRBJ2-5
V gene: TRBV20-1
CDR3 protein: CSVRASGHNEQYF
CDR3 DNA: TGCAGTGTAAGGGCTAGCGGACACAATGAGCAGTACTTC

clone size: -
D gene: TRBD2
J gene: TRBJ2-6
V gene: TRBV5-1
CDR3 protein: CASSMEAGAGANVLTF
CDR3 DNA: TGCGCCAGCAGCATGGAGGCGGGAGCGGGGGCCAACGTCCTGACTTTC

clone size: -
D gene: TRBD1
J gene: TRBJ1-5
V gene: TRBV6-2/TRBV6-3
CDR3 protein: CASSNRRDRFPQPQHF
CDR3 DNA: TGTGCCAGCAGTAATCGTCGGGACAGGTTCCCTCAGCCCCAGCATTTT

clone size: many
D gene: -
J gene: TRBJ1-4
V gene: TRBV20-1
CDR3 protein: CSASIVLTGRDEKLFF
CDR3 DNA: TGCAGTGCTAGCATTGTCCTCACGGGGAGGGATGAAAAACTGTTTTTT

clone size: -
D gene: TRBD2
J gene: TRBJ2-7
V gene: TRBV12-3/TRBV12-4
CDR3 protein: CASSFSGRAWDEQYF
CDR3 DNA: TGTGCCAGCAGTTTCAGCGGGAGGGCCTGGGACGAGCAGTACTTC

clone size: -
D gene: TRBD1
J gene: TRBJ1-2
V gene: TRBV5-1
CDR3 protein: CASGPGTGDYGYTF
CDR3 DNA: TGCGCCAGCGGACCCGGGACAGGGGACTATGGCTACACCTTC

clone size: -
D gene: TRBD1
J gene: TRBJ2-5
V gene: TRBV20-1
CDR3 protein: CSASFPRGRREEETQYF
CDR3 DNA: TGCAGTGCTAGCTTTCCCAGGGGGCGAAGGGAGGAAGAGACCCAGTACTTC

clone size: few
D gene: -
J gene: TRBJ2-5
V gene: TRBV20-1
CDR3 protein: CSASILAEETQYF
CDR3 DNA: TGCAGTGCTAGTATTTTAGCAGAAGAGACCCAGTACTTC

clone size: -
D gene: -
J gene: TRBJ2-1
V gene: TRBV5-1
CDR3 protein: CTSSIEAERNEQFF
CDR3 DNA: TGCACCAGCAGTATAGAGGCAGAACGCAATGAGCAGTTCTTC

clone size: few
D gene: -
J gene: TRBJ2-1
V gene: TRBV6-2/TRBV6-3
CDR3 protein: CASSTDQEATYNEQFF
CDR3 DNA: TGTGCCAGCAGTACCGACCAGGAGGCCACCTACAATGAGCAGTTCTTC

clone size: -
D gene: -
J gene: TRBJ1-1
V gene: TRBV11-1
CDR3 protein: CASSSVEPIEAFF
CDR3 DNA: TGTGCCAGCAGCTCCGTTGAACCGATTGAAGCTTTCTTT

clone size: -
D gene: TRBD2
J gene: TRBJ2-7
V gene: TRBV20-1
CDR3 protein: CSASLAGGIYEQYF
CDR3 DNA: TGCAGTGCCTCCTTGGCGGGGGGAATCTACGAGCAGTACTTC

clone size: -
D gene: -
J gene: TRBJ1-2
V gene: TRBV5-6
CDR3 protein: CASSDRGQNSNYGYTF
CDR3 DNA: TGTGCCAGCAGCGACCGGGGCCAGAATTCTAACTATGGCTACACCTTC

clone size: few
D gene: -
J gene: TRBJ2-7
V gene: TRBV12-3/TRBV12-4
CDR3 protein: CASSFGQGVLAGGGYEQYF
CDR3 DNA: TGTGCCAGCAGTTTCGGACAGGGGGTTTTAGCGGGAGGCGGTTACGAGCAGTACTTC

clone size: few
D gene: -
J gene: TRBJ1-5
V gene: TRBV7-2
CDR3 protein: CASSLREGGNSNQPQHF
CDR3 DNA: TGTGCCAGCAGCTTACGGGAGGGGGGGAATAGCAATCAGCCCCAGCATTTT

clone size: -
D gene: -
J gene: TRBJ1-5
V gene: TRBV11-3
CDR3 protein: CASSKGLNQPQHF
CDR3 DNA: TGTGCCAGCAGCAAGGGGTTGAATCAGCCCCAGCATTTT

clone size: few
D gene: TRBD1
J gene: TRBJ1-1
V gene: TRBV20-1
CDR3 protein: CSAEGAGWEVGYTEAFF
CDR3 DNA: TGCAGTGCCGAGGGGGCAGGCTGGGAAGTGGGCTACACTGAAGCTTTCTTT

clone size: -
D gene: -
J gene: TRBJ2-7
V gene: TRBV20-1
CDR3 protein: CSASGTTRAYEQYF
CDR3 DNA: TGCAGTGCTAGTGGGACCACTCGGGCCTACGAGCAGTACTTC

clone size: -
D gene: -
J gene: TRBJ2-7
V gene: TRBV30
CDR3 protein: CAWSSGVEQYF
CDR3 DNA: TGTGCCTGGAGTTCGGGGGTCGAGCAGTACTTC

clone size: -
D gene: -
J gene: TRBJ2-3
V gene: TRBV7-2
CDR3 protein: CASSLVGGNTDTQNF
CDR3 DNA: TGTGCCAGCAGCTTAGTGGGCGGGAACACGGATACGCAGAATTTT

clone size: -
D gene: TRBD1
J gene: TRBJ1-4
V gene: TRBV9
CDR3 protein: CVSSVRDATGQGAGNEKLFF
CDR3 DNA: TGTGTCAGCAGCGTGAGAGATGCTACGGGACAGGGGGCTGGTAATGAAAAACTGTTTTTT

clone size: -
D gene: TRBD1
J gene: TRBJ1-1
V gene: TRBV20-1
CDR3 protein: CSADGTGYTEAFF
CDR3 DNA: TGCAGTGCTGATGGGACAGGGTACACTGAAGCTTTCTTT

clone size: many
D gene: TRBD1
J gene: TRBJ2-5
V gene: TRBV15
CDR3 protein: CATSGQGNQETQYF
CDR3 DNA: TGTGCCACCAGCGGACAGGGGAATCAAGAGACCCAGTACTTC

clone size: -
D gene: -
J gene: TRBJ2-1
V gene: TRBV29-1
CDR3 protein: CSVTTSYNEQFF
CDR3 DNA: TGCAGCGTAACGACATCCTACAATGAGCAGTTCTTC

clone size: -
D gene: -
J gene: TRBJ2-7
V gene: TRBV4-1
CDR3 protein: CASSHGRTSYEQYF
CDR3 DNA: TGCGCCAGCAGCCACGGGAGAACTTCCTACGAGCAGTACTTC

clone size: few
D gene: -
J gene: TRBJ2-5
V gene: TRBV29-1
CDR3 protein: CSVDGSGRETQYF
CDR3 DNA: TGCAGCGTTGACGGCTCGGGCAGGGAGACCCAGTACTTC

clone size: -
D gene: -
J gene: TRBJ2-7
V gene: TRBV20-1
CDR3 protein: CSARSGLGTYEQYF
CDR3 DNA: TGCAGTGCCCGTTCGGGGCTGGGAACCTACGAGCAGTACTTC

clone size: few
D gene: TRBD2
J gene: TRBJ2-1
V gene: TRBV6-2/TRBV6-3
CDR3 protein: CASSYLAGGLNEQFF
CDR3 DNA: TGTGCCAGCAGTTACCTAGCGGGGGGGCTCAATGAGCAGTTCTTC

clone size: few
D gene: -
J gene: TRBJ2-7
V gene: TRBV20-1
CDR3 protein: CSASPAEFSYEQYF
CDR3 DNA: TGCAGTGCTAGCCCAGCGGAATTTTCCTACGAGCAGTACTTC

clone size: few
D gene: -
J gene: TRBJ2-7
V gene: TRBV9
CDR3 protein: CASSVEVGVTYEQYF
CDR3 DNA: TGTGCCAGCAGCGTAGAAGTGGGAGTGACCTACGAGCAGTACTTC

clone size: once
D gene: -
J gene: TRBJ2-1
V gene: TRBV19
CDR3 protein: CASSQLDSHNEQFF
CDR3 DNA: TGTGCCAGTAGCCAACTTGACTCCCACAATGAGCAGTTCTTC

clone size: -
D gene: TRBD1
J gene: TRBJ2-3
V gene: TRBV2
CDR3 protein: CASSENRGPDTQYF
CDR3 DNA: TGTGCCAGCAGTGAAAACAGGGGTCCAGATACGCAGTATTTT

clone size: -
D gene: -
J gene: TRBJ2-5
V gene: TRBV21-1
CDR3 protein: CASKVTVGETQYF
CDR3 DNA: TGTGCCAGCAAGGTTACAGTCGGCGAGACCCAGTACTTC

clone size: many
D gene: -
J gene: TRBJ2-3
V gene: TRBV2
CDR3 protein: CASRGRTDTDTQYF
CDR3 DNA: TGTGCCAGCAGGGGAAGGACAGACACAGATACGCAGTATTTT

clone size: -
D gene: -
J gene: TRBJ2-1
V gene: TRBV11-2
CDR3 protein: CASSLGPGAYSSGNEQFF
CDR3 DNA: TGTGCCAGCAGCTTAGGTCCGGGGGCGTACAGTTCGGGCAATGAGCAGTTCTTC

clone size: -
D gene: -
J gene: TRBJ1-1
V gene: TRBV6-6
CDR3 protein: CASSGSDRNTEAFF
CDR3 DNA: TGTGCCAGCAGCGGAAGCGACCGGAACACTGAAGCTTTCTTT

clone size: once
D gene: -
J gene: TRBJ1-5
V gene: TRBV12-3/TRBV12-4
CDR3 protein: CASSTELSQPQHF
CDR3 DNA: TGTGCCAGCAGCACAGAGTTAAGTCAGCCCCAGCATTTT

clone size: -
D gene: -
J gene: TRBJ2-5
V gene: TRBV3-1
CDR3 protein: CASSQEFVVVAGKETLYF
CDR3 DNA: TGTGCCAGCAGTCAAGAGTTCGTGGTCGTGGCAGGGAAGGAGACCCTGTACTTC

clone size: few
D gene: -
J gene: TRBJ2-1
V gene: TRBV7-2
CDR3 protein: CASFHRVGAEQFF
CDR3 DNA: TGTGCCAGCTTCCACAGGGTCGGCGCTGAGCAGTTCTTC

clone size: -
D gene: -
J gene: TRBJ2-3
V gene: TRBV20-1
CDR3 protein: CSAENRRARTDTQYF
CDR3 DNA: TGCAGTGCGGAAAACCGGCGGGCCCGCACAGATACGCAGTATTTT

clone size: few
D gene: TRBD1
J gene: TRBJ2-3
V gene: TRBV7-2
CDR3 protein: CASSFLTGITDTQYF
CDR3 DNA: TGTGCCAGCAGCTTCCTGACAGGGATTACAGATACGCAGTATTTT

clone size: -
D gene: -
J gene: TRBJ2-7
V gene: TRBV20-1
CDR3 protein: CSARTGLRDSYEQYF
CDR3 DNA: TGCAGTGCTAGAACGGGCTTGCGGGACTCCTACGAGCAGTACTTC

clone size: -
D gene: -
J gene: TRBJ1-2
V gene: TRBV7-2
CDR3 protein: CASSSEGFNYGYTF
CDR3 DNA: TGTGCCAGCAGCTCAGAGGGGTTTAACTATGGCTACACCTTC

clone size: -
D gene: -
J gene: TRBJ1-2
V gene: TRBV20-1
CDR3 protein: CSARGDYDYTF
CDR3 DNA: TGCAGTGCGAGAGGGGACTATGACTACACCTTC

clone size: -
D gene: -
J gene: TRBJ2-7
V gene: TRBV4-2
CDR3 protein: CASSQDQTNEQYF
CDR3 DNA: TGTGCCAGCAGCCAAGATCAAACGAACGAGCAGTACTTC

clone size: -
D gene: -
J gene: TRBJ1-1
V gene: TRBV7-2
CDR3 protein: CASSLARGQNMNTEAFF
CDR3 DNA: TGTGCCAGCAGCTTAGCTCGAGGACAGAACATGAACACTGAAGCTTTCTTT

clone size: few
D gene: -
J gene: TRBJ2-3
V gene: TRBV6-6
CDR3 protein: CASKAIGRSFDTQYF
CDR3 DNA: TGTGCCAGCAAAGCCATCGGGCGGAGTTTTGATACGCAGTATTTT

clone size: -
D gene: -
J gene: TRBJ2-5
V gene: TRBV6-2/TRBV6-3
CDR3 protein: CASTRGRAQETQYF
CDR3 DNA: TGTGCCAGCACAAGAGGCAGGGCCCAAGAGACCCAGTACTTC

clone size: many
D gene: -
J gene: TRBJ2-5
V gene: TRBV7-2
CDR3 protein: CASSQPDRGGQETQYF
CDR3 DNA: TGTGCCAGCAGCCAACCGGACAGAGGGGGCCAAGAGACCCAGTACTTC

clone size: -
D gene: -
J gene: TRBJ1-2
V gene: TRBV24-1
CDR3 protein: CATSDSGHLYGYTF
CDR3 DNA: TGTGCCACCAGTGATTCGGGACACCTCTATGGCTACACCTTC

clone size: -
D gene: TRBD1
J gene: TRBJ2-7
V gene: TRBV11-3
CDR3 protein: CASSSRLGTGGGTSYNEQYF
CDR3 DNA: TGTGCCAGCAGTTCACGCCTTGGGACAGGGGGAGGTACCTCCTACAATGAGCAGTACTTC

clone size: few
D gene: TRBD2
J gene: TRBJ2-3
V gene: TRBV4-3
CDR3 protein: CASSQDRLAGARTDTQYF
CDR3 DNA: TGCGCCAGCAGCCAGGACCGACTAGCGGGAGCTCGAACAGATACGCAGTATTTT